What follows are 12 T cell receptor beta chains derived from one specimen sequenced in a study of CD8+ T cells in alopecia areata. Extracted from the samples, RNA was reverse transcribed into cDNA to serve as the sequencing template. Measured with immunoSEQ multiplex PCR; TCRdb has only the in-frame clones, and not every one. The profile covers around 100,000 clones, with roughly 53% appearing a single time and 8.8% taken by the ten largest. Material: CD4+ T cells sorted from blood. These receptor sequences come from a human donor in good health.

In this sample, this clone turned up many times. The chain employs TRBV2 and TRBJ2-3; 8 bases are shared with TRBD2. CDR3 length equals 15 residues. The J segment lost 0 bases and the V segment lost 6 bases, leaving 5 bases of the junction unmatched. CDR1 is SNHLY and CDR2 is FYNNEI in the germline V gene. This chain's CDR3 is CASRKRLASTDTQYF. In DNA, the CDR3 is TGTGCCAGCAGAAAGCGACTAGCGAGCACAGATACGCAGTATTTT. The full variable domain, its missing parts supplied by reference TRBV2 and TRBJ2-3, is EPEVTQTPSHQVTQMGQEVILRCVPISNHLYFYWYRQILGQKVEFLVSFYNNEISEKSEIFDDQFSVERPDGSNFTLKIRSTKLEDSAMYFCASRKRLASTDTQYFGPGTRLTVL.

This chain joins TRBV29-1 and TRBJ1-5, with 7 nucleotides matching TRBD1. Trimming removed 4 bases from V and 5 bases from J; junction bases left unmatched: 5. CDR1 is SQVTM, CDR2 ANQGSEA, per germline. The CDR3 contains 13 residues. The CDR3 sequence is CSVADRVDQPQHF. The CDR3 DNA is TGCAGCGTTGCCGACAGGGTAGATCAGCCCCAGCATTTT.

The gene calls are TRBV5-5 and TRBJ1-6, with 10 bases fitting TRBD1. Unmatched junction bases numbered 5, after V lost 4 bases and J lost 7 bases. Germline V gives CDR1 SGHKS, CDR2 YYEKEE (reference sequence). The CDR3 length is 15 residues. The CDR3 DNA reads TGTGCCAGCAGCAAAGGGGACAGGGGAAATTCACCCCTCCACTTT. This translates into CASSKGDRGNSPLHF. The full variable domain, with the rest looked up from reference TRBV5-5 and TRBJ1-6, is DAGVTQSPTHLIKTRGQQVTLRCSPISGHKSVSWYQQVLGQGPQFIFQYYEKEERGRGNFPDRFSARQFPNYSSELNVNALLLGDSALYLCASSKGDRGNSPLHFGNGTRLTVT.

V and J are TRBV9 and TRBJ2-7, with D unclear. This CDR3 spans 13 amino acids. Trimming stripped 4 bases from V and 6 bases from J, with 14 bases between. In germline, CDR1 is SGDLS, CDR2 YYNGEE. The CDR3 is CASSPTGRAEQYF. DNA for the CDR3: TGTGCCAGCAGCCCCACCGGAAGGGCCGAGCAGTACTTC.

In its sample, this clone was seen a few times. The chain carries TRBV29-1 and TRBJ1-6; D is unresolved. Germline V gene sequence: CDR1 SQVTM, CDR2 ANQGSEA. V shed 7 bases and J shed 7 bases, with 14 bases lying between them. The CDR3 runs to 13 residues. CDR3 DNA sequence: TGCAGCGCTCAATCAGACGGCAATTCACCCCTCCACTTT. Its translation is CSAQSDGNSPLHF.

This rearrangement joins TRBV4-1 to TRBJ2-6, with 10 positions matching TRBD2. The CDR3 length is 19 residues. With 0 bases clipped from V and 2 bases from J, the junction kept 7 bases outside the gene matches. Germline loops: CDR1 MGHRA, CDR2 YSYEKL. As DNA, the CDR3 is TGCGCCAGCAGCCAAGATAAGAATAGCGGGGGGACTGGGGCCAACGTCCTGACTTTC. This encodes CASSQDKNSGGTGANVLTF.

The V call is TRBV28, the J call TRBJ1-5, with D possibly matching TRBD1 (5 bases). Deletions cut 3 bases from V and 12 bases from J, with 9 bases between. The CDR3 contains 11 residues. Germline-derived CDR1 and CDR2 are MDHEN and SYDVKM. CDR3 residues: CASSLKGVQHF. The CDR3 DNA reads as TGTGCCAGCAGTTTGAAAGGGGTCCAGCATTTT.

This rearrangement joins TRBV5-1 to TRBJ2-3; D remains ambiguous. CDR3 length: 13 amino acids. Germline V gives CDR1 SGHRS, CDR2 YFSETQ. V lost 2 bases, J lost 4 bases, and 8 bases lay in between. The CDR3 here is CASSFVGSDTQYF. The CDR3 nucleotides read TGCGCCAGCAGCTTCGTGGGTTCAGATACGCAGTATTTT. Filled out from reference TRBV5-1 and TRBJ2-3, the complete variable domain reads KAGVTQTPRYLIKTRGQQVTLSCSPISGHRSVSWYQQTPGQGLQFLFEYFSETQRNKGNFPGRFSGRQFSNSRSEMNVSTLELGDSALYLCASSFVGSDTQYFGPGTRLTVL.

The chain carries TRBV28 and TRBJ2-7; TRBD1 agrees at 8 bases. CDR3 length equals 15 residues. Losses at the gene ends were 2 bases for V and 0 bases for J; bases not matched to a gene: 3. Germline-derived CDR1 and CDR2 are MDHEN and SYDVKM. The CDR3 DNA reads TGTGCCAGCAGTTTACCAGGGACAGGCTCCTACGAGCAGTACTTC. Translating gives CASSLPGTGSYEQYF.

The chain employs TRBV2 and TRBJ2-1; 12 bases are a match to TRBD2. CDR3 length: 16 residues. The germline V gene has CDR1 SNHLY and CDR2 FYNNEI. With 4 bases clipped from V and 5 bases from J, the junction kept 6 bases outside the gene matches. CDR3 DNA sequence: TGTGCCAGCAGTGGGTACTCTAGCGGGGGGGACAATGAGCAGTTCTTC. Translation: CASSGYSSGGDNEQFF.

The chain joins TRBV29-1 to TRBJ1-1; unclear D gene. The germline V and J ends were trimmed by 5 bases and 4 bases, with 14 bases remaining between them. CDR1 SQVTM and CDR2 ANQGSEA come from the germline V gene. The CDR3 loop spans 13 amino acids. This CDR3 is CSVSSVASTEAFF. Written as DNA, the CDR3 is TGCAGCGTTAGTAGCGTGGCGTCCACTGAAGCTTTCTTT.

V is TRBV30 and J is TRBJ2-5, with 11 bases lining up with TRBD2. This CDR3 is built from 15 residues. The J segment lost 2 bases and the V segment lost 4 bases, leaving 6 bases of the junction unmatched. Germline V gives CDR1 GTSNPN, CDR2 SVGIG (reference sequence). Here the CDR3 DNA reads TGTGCCTGGACCCGTAGCGGGGGGGCTCAAGAGACCCAGTACTTC. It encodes CAWTRSGGAQETQYF.